Sequencing of this T cell receptor beta chain was carried out in a study of pediatric ulcerative colitis. CDR3 length: 14 amino acids. Germline CDR1 SQVTM, CDR2 ANQGSEA. V was cut by 3 bases and J by 5 bases, with 16 bases left in between. Some clones are missing from TCRdb's copy, which holds only in-frame ones; the method was immunoSEQ multiplex PCR. Altogether 40,000 to 55,000 clones are present, 78% being singletons, with the ten largest covering around 3.8%. Rectal tissue came from one to two pinch biopsies taken at colonoscopy. The source material was gut tissue. This receptor was obtained from a girl under 18 with moderate ulcerative colitis. This chain connects TRBV29-1 to TRBJ1-2; no definite D call. The CDR3 protein is CSVEGMASRYGYTF. CDR3 DNA: TGCAGCGTTGAGGGTATGGCCTCGAGGTATGGCTACACCTTC. Full variable domain (remainder filled in from reference TRBV29-1 and TRBJ1-2): SAVISQKPSRDICQRGTSLTIQCQVDSQVTMMFWYRQQPGQSLTLIATANQGSEATYESGFVIDKFPISRPNLTFSTLTVSNMSPEDSSIYLCSVEGMASRYGYTFGSGTRLTVV.